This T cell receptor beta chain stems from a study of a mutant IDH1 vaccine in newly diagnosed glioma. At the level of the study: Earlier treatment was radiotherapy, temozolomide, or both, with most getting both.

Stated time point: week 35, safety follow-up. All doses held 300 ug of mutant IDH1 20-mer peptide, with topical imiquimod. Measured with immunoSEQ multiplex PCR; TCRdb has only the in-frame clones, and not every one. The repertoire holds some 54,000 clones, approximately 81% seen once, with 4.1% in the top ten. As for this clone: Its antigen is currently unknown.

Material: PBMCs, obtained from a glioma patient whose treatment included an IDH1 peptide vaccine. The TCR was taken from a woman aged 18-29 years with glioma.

The CDR3 loop reads CASSGGQGHGYTF. CDR3 DNA sequence: TGTGCCAGCAGTGGTGGACAGGGGCATGGCTACACCTTC. V gene TRBV25-1 combines with J gene TRBJ1-2; TRBD1 agrees at 9 bases. The germline V gene encodes CDR1 MGHDK and CDR2 SYGVNS. V dropped 4 bases and J dropped 6; count of bases not matched to a gene: 3. The CDR3 contains 13 residues.